Listed below are T cell receptor beta chains from one sample, sequenced in a study of blood T cell repertoires in COVID-19. Assay used: immunoSEQ multiplex PCR; TCRdb lists only in-frame clones, some missing. Here the sample spans about 190,000 clones, roughly 80% being singletons. Sequencing was carried out using peripheral blood. The source is a man in his forties or fifties who had recovered from COVID-19. The CDR3 runs from the conserved cysteine through the conserved F or W. D genes are given only for firm matches. The size of a clone is reported for some rows only, either as once, few or many, or as a class for expanded clones.

D gene	clone size	J gene	V gene	CDR3 protein	CDR3 DNA
NA	NA	TRBJ1-2	TRBV25-1	CASSEFDRSYGYTF	TGTGCCAGCAGTGAATTTGACAGGAGCTATGGCTACACCTTC
NA	few	TRBJ2-7	TRBV15	CATSPGGLSHILGRSGEQYF	TGTGCCACCAGCCCCGGGGGGCTTAGCCACATTTTGGGACGGTCGGGGGAGCAGTACTTC
TRBD1	NA	TRBJ1-1	TRBV9	CASSTGQGRNTEAFF	TGTGCCAGCAGCACGGGACAGGGAAGGAACACTGAAGCTTTCTTT
NA	NA	TRBJ1-1	TRBV19	CASSRRELNTEAFF	TGTGCCAGTAGTAGAAGAGAACTGAACACTGAAGCTTTCTTT
TRBD2	NA	TRBJ2-1	TRBV3-1/TRBV3-2	CASSRHGTSGSNEQFF	TGTGCCAGCAGCCGCCACGGGACTAGCGGGAGTAATGAGCAGTTCTTC
TRBD1	NA	TRBJ1-4	TRBV5-1	CASSLGTGDEKLFF	TGCGCCAGCAGCTTGGGGACAGGGGATGAAAAACTGTTTTTT
NA	NA	TRBJ2-7	TRBV4-3	CASSQAASSYEQYF	TGCGCCAGCAGCCAAGCTGCGAGCTCCTACGAGCAGTACTTC
NA	NA	TRBJ2-1	TRBV29-1	CSGARDGSSYNEQFF	TGCAGCGGCGCCCGGGACGGGAGCTCCTACAATGAGCAGTTCTTC
TRBD1	NA	TRBJ1-1	TRBV6-2/TRBV6-3	CASSTNRGPDTEAFF	TGTGCCAGCAGTACCAACAGGGGGCCGGACACTGAAGCTTTCTTT
NA	NA	TRBJ2-7	TRBV7-9	CASSWDSVPYEQYF	TGTGCCAGCAGCTGGGATAGCGTCCCCTACGAGCAGTACTTC
TRBD1	few	TRBJ1-1	TRBV7-2	CASSFSGGEIATEAFF	TGTGCCAGCAGCTTTTCAGGGGGCGAGATCGCCACTGAAGCTTTCTTT
NA	NA	TRBJ1-2	TRBV19	CASSIVRGNYGYTF	TGTGCCAGTAGTATAGTTAGGGGGAACTATGGCTACACCTTC
TRBD1	NA	TRBJ2-5	TRBV9	CASSVTGTEWETQYF	TGTGCCAGCAGCGTGACCGGGACAGAGTGGGAGACCCAGTACTTC
NA	once	TRBJ1-2	TRBV6-2/TRBV6-3	CASSYYMAVSNYGYTF	TGTGCCAGCAGTTACTATATGGCGGTTTCTAACTATGGCTACACCTTC
NA	NA	TRBJ1-3	TRBV9	CASTPWGGATGNTIYF	TGTGCCAGCACTCCCTGGGGGGGGGCGACTGGAAACACCATATATTTT
TRBD1	NA	TRBJ1-2	TRBV19	CASSPETGVNYGYTF	TGTGCCAGTAGTCCCGAGACAGGGGTAAACTATGGCTACACCTTC
NA	NA	TRBJ2-5	TRBV6-2/TRBV6-3	CASSQAAQETQYF	TGTGCCAGCAGTCAAGCGGCCCAAGAGACCCAGTACTTC
TRBD2	NA	TRBJ2-2	TRBV7-7	CASSLASGGNTGELFF	TGTGCCAGCAGCTTAGCTAGCGGGGGAAACACCGGGGAGCTGTTTTTT
NA	NA	TRBJ1-5	TRBV30	CAWSVLGVNQPQHF	TGTGCCTGGAGTGTGCTCGGGGTCAATCAGCCCCAGCATTTT
TRBD2	NA	TRBJ2-7	TRBV11-1	CASSTKLAGVGYEQYF	TGTGCCAGCAGCACCAAACTAGCGGGAGTTGGGTACGAGCAGTACTTC
NA	few	TRBJ1-3	TRBV5-1	CASSLQGGVSGNTIYF	TGCGCCAGCAGCCTGCAAGGGGGAGTCTCTGGAAACACCATATATTTT
TRBD2	NA	TRBJ2-1	TRBV2	CASYRGGLASRMRNNEQFF	TGTGCCAGCTACAGAGGGGGACTAGCGTCGAGGATGAGAAACAATGAGCAGTTCTTC
TRBD1	NA	TRBJ2-3	TRBV28	CASSPPQGAGTDTQYF	TGTGCCAGCAGCCCTCCCCAGGGGGCGGGCACAGATACGCAGTATTTT
NA	NA	TRBJ1-1	TRBV12-3/TRBV12-4	CASSRGLVGAFF	TGTGCCAGCAGTCGGGGTCTGGTGGGAGCTTTCTTT
TRBD2	NA	TRBJ2-3	TRBV5-1	CASSLEGREGTDTQYF	TGCGCCAGCAGCTTGGAAGGACGGGAGGGCACAGATACGCAGTATTTT
NA	NA	TRBJ1-5	TRBV6-5	CASRVQSNQPQHF	TGTGCAAGCCGGGTCCAGAGCAATCAGCCCCAGCATTTT
TRBD2	NA	TRBJ2-1	TRBV27	CASSTSLAGIQFF	TGTGCCAGCAGTACCAGCCTAGCGGGAATTCAGTTCTTC
NA	NA	TRBJ1-2	TRBV29-1	CSASPRGNPGYTF	TGCAGCGCATCGCCAAGGGGGAATCCTGGCTACACCTTC
NA	NA	TRBJ2-6	TRBV3-1/TRBV3-2	CASSPMGSSGANVLTF	TGTGCCAGCAGCCCAATGGGGAGTTCTGGGGCCAACGTCCTGACTTTC
TRBD1	few	TRBJ1-2	TRBV3-1/TRBV3-2	CASSPNRGNYGYTF	TGTGCCAGCAGCCCGAACAGGGGGAACTATGGCTACACCTTC
TRBD2	NA	TRBJ2-1	TRBV11-2	CASSLEGSGLAVYNEQFF	TGTGCCAGCAGCTTAGAGGGGTCGGGACTAGCGGTATACAATGAGCAGTTCTTC
TRBD2	NA	TRBJ2-1	TRBV29-1	CSVGLAEQFF	TGCAGCGTTGGACTAGCTGAGCAGTTCTTC
NA	medium-sized	TRBJ1-2	TRBV7-3	CASSPQTGSRNGYTF	TGTGCCAGCAGCCCCCAAACAGGGAGTCGGAATGGCTACACCTTC
NA	NA	TRBJ2-5	TRBV5-8	CASSLYQTQYF	TGTGCCAGCAGCTTGTATCAGACCCAGTACTTC
TRBD2	NA	TRBJ2-3	TRBV19	CASRHTTSGELTDTQYF	TGTGCCAGTAGGCACACGACTAGCGGAGAACTCACAGATACGCAGTATTTT
TRBD2	NA	TRBJ2-7	TRBV11-2	CASSSGLDYEQYF	TGTGCCAGCAGCTCAGGACTAGACTACGAGCAGTACTTC
TRBD2	NA	TRBJ2-1	TRBV2	CASRDRLAGVYNEQFF	TGTGCCAGCAGGGACCGACTAGCGGGAGTCTACAATGAGCAGTTCTTC
TRBD1	NA	TRBJ1-2	TRBV6-5	CASSIDRDYGYTF	TGTGCCAGCAGCATCGACAGGGACTATGGCTACACCTTC
TRBD1	NA	TRBJ1-2	TRBV6-5	CASRSIYRDRGGSF	TGTGCCAGCAGATCTATATACCGGGACAGGGGCGGTAGTTTC
NA	NA	TRBJ2-1	TRBV5-1	CASSLNTGTSYNEQFF	TGCGCCAGCAGTTTGAACACAGGGACCTCCTACAATGAGCAGTTCTTC
NA	NA	TRBJ2-1	TRBV24-1	CATSDYYYNEQFF	TGTGCCACCAGTGATTACTACTACAATGAGCAGTTCTTC
NA	NA	TRBJ2-7	TRBV10-1	CASSATSYEQYF	TGCGCCAGCAGCGCGACTAGCTACGAGCAGTACTTC
NA	NA	TRBJ1-2	TRBV12-3/TRBV12-4	CASSFQGGYGYTF	TGTGCCAGCAGTTTTCAGGGAGGCTATGGCTACACCTTC
NA	NA	TRBJ2-1	TRBV27	CASSLSRTTYNEQFF	TGTGCCAGCAGTTTATCTCGGACTACCTACAATGAGCAGTTCTTC
NA	NA	TRBJ1-5	TRBV28	CASRREEPGGQPQHF	TGTGCCAGCAGGAGAGAGGAACCAGGAGGTCAGCCCCAGCATTTT